This T cell receptor beta chain was sequenced for a study of shared T cell receptors in the human thymus. The V gene lost 4 bases and the J gene lost 8 bases, with 21 bases spanning the gap. Germline CDR1 is SGHRS and CDR2 is YFSETQ. The CDR3 contains 15 residues. TCRdb's table, derived via immunoSEQ multiplex PCR, lists solely in-frame clones and lacks some. This sample carries more than 550,000 clones, about 90% of them seen once, and the ten largest clones take roughly 0.0086%. These same data were also listed under a study on human thymus T cells.

The receptor was isolated from a boy in the first two years of life with a congenital heart defect. The chain is built from TRBV5-1 and TRBJ1-1; no firm D call. The sample taken for sequencing was thymocytes. Here the CDR3 reads CASSPSGSPTWEAFF. CDR3 DNA sequence: TGCGCCAGCAGCCCCTCCGGGTCTCCAACATGGGAAGCTTTCTTT.